This TCR beta chain stems from a study of cytomegalovirus exposure and HLA in healthy donors. Study details: Genetic ancestry analysis placed about 80% of the 398 donors that were genotyped in the Caucasian-associated cluster. Study-level results: The productive fraction for most TCR beta V segments was about 87% or about 30% in an earlier analysis. TCR sequences were mostly rare, though some public TCRs occurred in many donors.

Use of 60 Vbeta and 13 Jbeta primers characterized the PCR. Generated by immunoSEQ multiplex PCR, the TCRdb table keeps only in-frame clones and is missing some. The listing records roughly 45,000 clones. As to this clone: Its matching antigen is unknown.

This receptor was obtained from a woman aged 30 to 39 in good health and CMV-seronegative. The specimen sequenced was PBMCs.

CDR3 loop: CASSPIAAGVNTGELFF. CDR3 in DNA: TGTGCCAGCAGCCCCATAGCTGCGGGGGTGAACACCGGGGAGCTGTTTTTT. V gene TRBV7-2 combines with J gene TRBJ2-2; 7 bases agree with TRBD2. The CDR3 is made up of 17 amino acids. V shed 5 bases, J shed 1 base, and the junction held 10 bases outside the gene matches. Germline loops: CDR1 SGHTA, CDR2 FQGNSA.